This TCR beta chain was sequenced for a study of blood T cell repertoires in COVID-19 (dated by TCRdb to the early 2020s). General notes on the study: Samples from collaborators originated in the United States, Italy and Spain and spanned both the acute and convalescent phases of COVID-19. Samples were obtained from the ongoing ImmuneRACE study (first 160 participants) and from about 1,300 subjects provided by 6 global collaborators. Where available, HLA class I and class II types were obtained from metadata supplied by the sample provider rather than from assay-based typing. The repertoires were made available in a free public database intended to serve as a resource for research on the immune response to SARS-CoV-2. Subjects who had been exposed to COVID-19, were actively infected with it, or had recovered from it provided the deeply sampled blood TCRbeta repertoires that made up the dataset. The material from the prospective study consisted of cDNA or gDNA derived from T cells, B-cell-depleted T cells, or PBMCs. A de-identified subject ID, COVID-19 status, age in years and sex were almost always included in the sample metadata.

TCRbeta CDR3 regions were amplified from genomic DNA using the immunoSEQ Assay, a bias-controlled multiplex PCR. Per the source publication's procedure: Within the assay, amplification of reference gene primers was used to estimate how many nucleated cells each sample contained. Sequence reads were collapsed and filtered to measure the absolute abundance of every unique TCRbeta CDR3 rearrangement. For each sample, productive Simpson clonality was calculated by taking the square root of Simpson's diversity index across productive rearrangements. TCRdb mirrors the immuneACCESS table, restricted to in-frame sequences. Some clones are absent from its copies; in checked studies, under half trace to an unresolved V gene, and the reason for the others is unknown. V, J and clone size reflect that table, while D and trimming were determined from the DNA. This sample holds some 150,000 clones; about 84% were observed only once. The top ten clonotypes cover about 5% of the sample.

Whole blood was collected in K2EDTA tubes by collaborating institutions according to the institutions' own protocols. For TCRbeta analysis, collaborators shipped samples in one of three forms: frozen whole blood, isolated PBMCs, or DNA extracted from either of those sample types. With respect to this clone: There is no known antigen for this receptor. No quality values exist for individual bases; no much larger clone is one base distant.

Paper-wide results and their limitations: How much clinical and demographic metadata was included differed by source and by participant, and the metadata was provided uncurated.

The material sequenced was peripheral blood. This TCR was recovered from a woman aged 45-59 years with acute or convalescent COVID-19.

CDR3 reads: CASSLNRGYEQYF. The DNA sequence is as follows: TGTGCCAGCAGCTTGAACAGGGGTTACGAGCAGTACTTC. The chain is assembled from TRBV7-2 and TRBJ2-7, with TRBD1 identical over 7 junction bases. The CDR3, from cysteine to phenylalanine, totals 13 residues. Only the CDR3 part of the read is kept: 39 bases, read in frame from the first base. From the germline V gene, CDR1 is SGHTA and CDR2 is FQGNSA. Here V drops 3 bases and J drops 4 bases, and the junction holds 3 bases not matched to any gene.